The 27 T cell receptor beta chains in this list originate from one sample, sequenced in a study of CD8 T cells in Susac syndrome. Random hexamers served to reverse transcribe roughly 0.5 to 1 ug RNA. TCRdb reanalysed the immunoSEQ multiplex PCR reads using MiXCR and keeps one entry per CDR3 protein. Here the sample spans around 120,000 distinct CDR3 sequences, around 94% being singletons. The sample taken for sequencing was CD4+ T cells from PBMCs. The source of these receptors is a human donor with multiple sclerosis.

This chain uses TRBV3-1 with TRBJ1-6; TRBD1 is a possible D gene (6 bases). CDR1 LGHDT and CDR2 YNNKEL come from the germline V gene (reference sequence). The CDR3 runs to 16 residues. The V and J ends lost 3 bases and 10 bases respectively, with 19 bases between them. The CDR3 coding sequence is TGTGCCAGCAGCCACCTGAACTACAGGGAGGAATCACCCCTCCACTTT. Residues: CASSHLNYREESPLHF.

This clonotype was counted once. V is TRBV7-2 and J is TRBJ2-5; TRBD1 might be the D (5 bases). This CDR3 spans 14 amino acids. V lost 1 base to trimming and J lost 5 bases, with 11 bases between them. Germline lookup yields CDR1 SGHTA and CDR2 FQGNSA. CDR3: CASSLEGAGETQYF. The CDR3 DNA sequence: TGTGCCAGCAGCTTAGAAGGGGCCGGGGAGACCCAGTACTTC. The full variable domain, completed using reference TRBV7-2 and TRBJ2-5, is GAGVSQSPSNKVTEKGKDVELRCDPISGHTALYWYRQSLGQGLEFLIYFQGNSAPDKSGLPSDRFSAERTGGSVSTLTIQRTQQEDSAVYLCASSLEGAGETQYFGPGTRLLVL.

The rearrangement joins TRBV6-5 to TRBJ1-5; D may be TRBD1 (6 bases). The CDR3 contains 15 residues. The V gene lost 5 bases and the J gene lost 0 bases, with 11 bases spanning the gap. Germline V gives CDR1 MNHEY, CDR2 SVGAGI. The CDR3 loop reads CASSAGQSSNQPQHF. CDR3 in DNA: TGTGCCAGCAGTGCAGGACAGAGTAGCAATCAGCCCCAGCATTTT.

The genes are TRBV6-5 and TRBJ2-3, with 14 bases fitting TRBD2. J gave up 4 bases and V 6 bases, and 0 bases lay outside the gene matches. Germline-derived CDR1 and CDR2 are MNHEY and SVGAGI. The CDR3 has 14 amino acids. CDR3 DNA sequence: TGTGCCAGCAGGACTAGCGGGGGGGCAGATACGCAGTATTTT. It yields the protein CASRTSGGADTQYF.

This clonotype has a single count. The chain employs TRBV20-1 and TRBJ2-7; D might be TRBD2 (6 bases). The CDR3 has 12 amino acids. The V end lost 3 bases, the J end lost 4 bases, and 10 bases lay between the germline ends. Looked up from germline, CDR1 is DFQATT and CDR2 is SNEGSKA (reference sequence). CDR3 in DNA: TGCAGTGCTAGTGGGGGGTTGTACGAGCAGTACTTC. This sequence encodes CSASGGLYEQYF.

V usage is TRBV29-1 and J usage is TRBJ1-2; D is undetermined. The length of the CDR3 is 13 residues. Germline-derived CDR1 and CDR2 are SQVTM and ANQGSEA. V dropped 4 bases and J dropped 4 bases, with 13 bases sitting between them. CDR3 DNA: TGCAGCGTTGTCCCTAGGGCAGGCTATGGCTACACCTTC. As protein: CSVVPRAGYGYTF.

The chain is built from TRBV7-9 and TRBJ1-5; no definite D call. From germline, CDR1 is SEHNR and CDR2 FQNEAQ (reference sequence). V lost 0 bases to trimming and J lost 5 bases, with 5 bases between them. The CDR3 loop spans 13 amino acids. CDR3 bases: TGTGCCAGCAGCTTAGCCGGGGATCAGCCCCAGCATTTT. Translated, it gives CASSLAGDQPQHF.

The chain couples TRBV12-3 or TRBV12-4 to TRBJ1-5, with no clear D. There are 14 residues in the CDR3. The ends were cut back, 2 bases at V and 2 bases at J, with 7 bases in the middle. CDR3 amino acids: CASSLKAGNQPQHF. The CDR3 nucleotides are TGTGCCAGCAGTTTAAAGGCAGGCAATCAGCCCCAGCATTTT.

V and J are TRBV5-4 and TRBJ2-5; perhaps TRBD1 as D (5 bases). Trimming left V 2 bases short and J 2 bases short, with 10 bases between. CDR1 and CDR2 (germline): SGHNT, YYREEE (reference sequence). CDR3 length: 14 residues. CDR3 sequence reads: CASSFQGSQETQYF. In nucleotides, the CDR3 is TGTGCCAGCAGCTTCCAGGGTAGTCAAGAGACCCAGTACTTC.

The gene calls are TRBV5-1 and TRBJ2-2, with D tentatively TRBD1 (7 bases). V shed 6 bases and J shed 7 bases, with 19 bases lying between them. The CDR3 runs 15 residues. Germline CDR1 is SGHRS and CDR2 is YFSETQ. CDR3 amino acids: CASISGGGLVGELFF. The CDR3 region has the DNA TGCGCCAGCATATCCGGAGGGGGCCTTGTCGGGGAGCTGTTTTTT.

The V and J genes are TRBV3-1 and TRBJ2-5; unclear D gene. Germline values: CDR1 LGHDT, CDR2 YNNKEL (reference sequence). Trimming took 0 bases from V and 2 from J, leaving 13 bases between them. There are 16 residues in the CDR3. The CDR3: CASSQDIRPAQETQYF. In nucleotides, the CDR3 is TGTGCCAGCAGCCAAGATATTAGGCCCGCTCAAGAGACCCAGTACTTC.

The chain's CDR3 is CASSLVGPRAGELFF. The CDR3 DNA follows: TGCGCCAGCAGCTTAGTGGGGCCGCGGGCCGGGGAGCTGTTTTTT. V and J are TRBV5-1 and TRBJ2-2; D might be TRBD1 or TRBD2, each matching 5 bases. The CDR3 sequence is 15 residues long. Between the trimmed V and J ends, which lost 2 bases and 6 bases, there was a span of 14 bases. In germline, CDR1 is SGHRS, CDR2 YFSETQ.

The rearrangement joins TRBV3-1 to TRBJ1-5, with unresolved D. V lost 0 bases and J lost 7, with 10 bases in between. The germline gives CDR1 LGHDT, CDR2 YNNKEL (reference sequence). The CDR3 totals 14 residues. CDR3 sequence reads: CASSQDRAGQPQHF. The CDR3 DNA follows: TGTGCCAGCAGCCAAGATCGGGCCGGCCAGCCCCAGCATTTT.

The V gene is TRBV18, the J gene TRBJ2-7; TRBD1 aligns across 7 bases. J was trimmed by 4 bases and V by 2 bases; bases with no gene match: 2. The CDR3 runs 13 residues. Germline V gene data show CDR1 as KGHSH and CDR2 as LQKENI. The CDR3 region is CASSPDREYEQYF. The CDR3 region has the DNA TGTGCCAGCTCACCAGACAGGGAATACGAGCAGTACTTC.

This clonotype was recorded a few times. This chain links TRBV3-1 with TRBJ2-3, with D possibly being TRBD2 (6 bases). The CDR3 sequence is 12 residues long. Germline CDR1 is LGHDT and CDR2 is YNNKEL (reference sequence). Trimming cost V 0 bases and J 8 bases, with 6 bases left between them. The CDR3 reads CASSQERGTQYF. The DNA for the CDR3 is TGTGCCAGCAGCCAAGAGCGGGGTACGCAGTATTTT.

The CDR3 loop reads CASSRHGGEGHNEQFF. The DNA for the CDR3 is TGTGCCAGCAGTCGGCATGGGGGAGAGGGGCACAATGAGCAGTTCTTC. The chain is built from TRBV6-4 and TRBJ2-1; D possibly matches TRBD1 or TRBD2 (5 bases each). The CDR3 totals 16 residues. Trimming stripped 5 bases from V and 5 bases from J, with 19 bases between. Germline V CDR1 and CDR2: MRHNA, SNTAGT.

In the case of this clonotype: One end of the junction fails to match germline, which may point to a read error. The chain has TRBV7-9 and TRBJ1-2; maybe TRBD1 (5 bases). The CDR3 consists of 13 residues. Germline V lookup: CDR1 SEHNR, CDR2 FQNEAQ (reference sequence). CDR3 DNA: TGTGCCAGCAGCTTAGATGGGGACTACGGCTACACCTTC. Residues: CASSLDGDYGYTF.

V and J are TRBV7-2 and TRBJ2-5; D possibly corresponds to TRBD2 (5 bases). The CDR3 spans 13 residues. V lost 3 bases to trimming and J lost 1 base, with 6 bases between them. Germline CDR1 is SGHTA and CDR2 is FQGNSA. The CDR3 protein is CASSLGAQETQYF. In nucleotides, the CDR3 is TGTGCCAGCAGCTTGGGAGCCCAAGAGACCCAGTACTTC.

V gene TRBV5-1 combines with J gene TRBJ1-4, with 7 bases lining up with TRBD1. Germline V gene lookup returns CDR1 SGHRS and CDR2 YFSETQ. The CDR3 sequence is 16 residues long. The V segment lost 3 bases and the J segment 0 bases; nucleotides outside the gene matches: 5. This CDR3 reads CASSSGQSPTNEKLFF. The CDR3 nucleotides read TGCGCCAGCAGCTCGGGACAGTCCCCAACTAATGAAAAACTGTTTTTT. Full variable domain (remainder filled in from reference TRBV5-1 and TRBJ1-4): KAGVTQTPRYLIKTRGQQVTLSCSPISGHRSVSWYQQTPGQGLQFLFEYFSETQRNKGNFPGRFSGRQFSNSRSEMNVSTLELGDSALYLCASSSGQSPTNEKLFFGSGTQLSVL.

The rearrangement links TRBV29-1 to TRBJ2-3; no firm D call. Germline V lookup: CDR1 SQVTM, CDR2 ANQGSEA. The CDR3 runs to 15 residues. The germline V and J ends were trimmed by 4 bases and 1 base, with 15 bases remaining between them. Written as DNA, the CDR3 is TGCAGCGTTGTACTAAGGGTAATTGGCACAGATACGCAGTATTTT. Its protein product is CSVVLRVIGTDTQYF.

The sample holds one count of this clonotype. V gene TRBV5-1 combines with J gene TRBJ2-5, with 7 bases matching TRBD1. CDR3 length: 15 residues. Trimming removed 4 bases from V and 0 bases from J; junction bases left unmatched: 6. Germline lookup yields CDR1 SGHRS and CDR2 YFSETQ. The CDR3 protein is CASSKGQRDQETQYF. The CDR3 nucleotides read TGCGCCAGCAGCAAGGGACAGAGAGACCAAGAGACCCAGTACTTC.

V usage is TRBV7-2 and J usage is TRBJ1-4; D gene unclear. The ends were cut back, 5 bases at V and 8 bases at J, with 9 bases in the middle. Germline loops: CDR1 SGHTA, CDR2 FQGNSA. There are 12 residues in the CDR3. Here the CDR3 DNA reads TGTGCCAGCAGCAACCCTGGGGAAAAACTGTTTTTT. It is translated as CASSNPGEKLFF.

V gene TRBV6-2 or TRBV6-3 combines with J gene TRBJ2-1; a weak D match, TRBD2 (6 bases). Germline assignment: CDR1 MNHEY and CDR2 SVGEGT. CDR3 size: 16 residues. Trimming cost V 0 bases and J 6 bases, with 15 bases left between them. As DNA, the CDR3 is TGTGCCAGCAGTTACTCGGGAGCTAGCGAGACCAATGAGCAGTTCTTC. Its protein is CASSYSGASETNEQFF.

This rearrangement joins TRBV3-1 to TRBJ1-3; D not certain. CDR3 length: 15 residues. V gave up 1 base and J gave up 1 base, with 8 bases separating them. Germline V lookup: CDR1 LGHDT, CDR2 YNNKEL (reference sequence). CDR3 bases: TGTGCCAGCAGCCAAGGGGTCAGGTCTGGAAACACCATATATTTT. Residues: CASSQGVRSGNTIYF.

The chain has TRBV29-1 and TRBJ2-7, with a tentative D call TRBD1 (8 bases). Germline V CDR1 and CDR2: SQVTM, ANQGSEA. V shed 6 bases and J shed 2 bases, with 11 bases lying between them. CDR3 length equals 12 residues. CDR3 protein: CSVQGGTYEQYF. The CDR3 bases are TGCAGCGTACAGGGGGGGACCTACGAGCAGTACTTC.

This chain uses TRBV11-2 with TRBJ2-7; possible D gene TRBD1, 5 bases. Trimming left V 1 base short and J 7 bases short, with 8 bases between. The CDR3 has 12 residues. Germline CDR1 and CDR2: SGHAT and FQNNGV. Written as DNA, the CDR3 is TGTGCCAGCAGCTTAGGGGGCTGGGAGCAGTACTTC. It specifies CASSLGGWEQYF.

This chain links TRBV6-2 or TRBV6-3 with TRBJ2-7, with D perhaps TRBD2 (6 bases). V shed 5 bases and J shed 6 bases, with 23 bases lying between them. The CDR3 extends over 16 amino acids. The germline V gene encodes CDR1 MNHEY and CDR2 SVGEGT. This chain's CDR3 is CASSPRLRRARGEQYF. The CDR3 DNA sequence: TGTGCCAGCAGTCCCCGGTTGAGGAGGGCTCGGGGCGAGCAGTACTTC.